Shown below are 20 T cell receptor beta chains from a single sample sequenced in a study of cytomegalovirus exposure and HLA in healthy donors. Sequencing was performed with immunoSEQ multiplex PCR; in TCRdb, only in-frame clones are kept and a portion is missing. The sample has 150,000 to 200,000 clones, around 88% seen once. Material: PBMCs. The receptors stem from a woman between 18 and 29 years old in good health and CMV-seronegative.

The chain has TRBV29-1 and TRBJ1-1; D gene ambiguous. The CDR3 sequence is 16 residues long. The germline V and J ends were trimmed by 4 bases and 0 bases, with 18 bases remaining between them. Germline V gives CDR1 SQVTM, CDR2 ANQGSEA. CDR3 sequence: CSVVPGRSGLNTEAFF. DNA for the CDR3: TGCAGCGTTGTACCCGGTCGGAGTGGCCTGAACACTGAAGCTTTCTTT.

V gene TRBV10-3 combines with J gene TRBJ2-7; TRBD2 aligns across 7 bases. This CDR3 comprises 17 residues. The V gene end was trimmed by 7 bases and the J gene end by 2 bases; junction bases not matched to a gene: 17. CDR1 is ENHRY and CDR2 is SYGVKD in the germline V gene. CDR3 in amino acids: CAINSGFGRGDTYEQYF. Here the CDR3 DNA reads TGTGCCATCAATTCCGGTTTTGGGAGGGGAGACACCTACGAGCAGTACTTC.

The chain couples TRBV10-1 to TRBJ1-1, with D uncertain. Germline CDR1 is WNHNN and CDR2 is SYGVQD (reference sequence). CDR3 length: 14 residues. V was clipped by 2 bases and J by 6 bases, with 13 bases between them. CDR3 region: CASSERAGWAEAFF. In DNA form, the CDR3 reads TGCGCCAGCAGTGAGAGGGCGGGATGGGCTGAAGCTTTCTTT.

V usage is TRBV2 and J usage is TRBJ2-5; D not certain. The germline V gene encodes CDR1 SNHLY and CDR2 FYNNEI. V was cut by 4 bases and J by 7 bases, with 13 bases left in between. This CDR3 contains 13 residues. The CDR3 sequence is CASSGAHRGTQYF. The DNA of the CDR3 is TGTGCCAGCAGTGGTGCACACCGAGGGACCCAGTACTTC.

The chain uses TRBV2 and TRBJ2-1; 8 nucleotides align to TRBD2. Trimming removed 8 bases from V and 0 bases from J; junction bases left unmatched: 18. The CDR3 length is 19 residues. CDR1 and CDR2 from the germline V gene are SNHLY and FYNNEI. This CDR3 is CASLRTGRAVQSSYNEQFF. The CDR3 coding sequence is TGTGCCAGCCTCAGAACCGGGAGGGCCGTTCAGAGCTCCTACAATGAGCAGTTCTTC. Full variable domain (rest looked up from reference TRBV2 and TRBJ2-1): EPEVTQTPSHQVTQMGQEVILRCVPISNHLYFYWYRQILGQKVEFLVSFYNNEISEKSEIFDDQFSVERPDGSNFTLKIRSTKLEDSAMYFCASLRTGRAVQSSYNEQFFGPGTRLTVL.

The chain links TRBV10-1 to TRBJ1-1; tentatively, D is TRBD1 (5 bases). The CDR3 has 15 residues. Trimming stripped 0 bases from V and 1 base from J, with 9 bases between. Per the germline V gene, CDR1 is WNHNN and CDR2 is SYGVQD (reference sequence). CDR3 DNA sequence: TGCGCCAGCAGTGAGTCTCGGCAGGGGAACACTGAAGCTTTCTTT. Its protein product is CASSESRQGNTEAFF.

The CDR3 DNA sequence: TGTGCCAGCAGCTCGGGACAGGGCATCGACAATGAGCAGTTCTTC. It is translated as CASSSGQGIDNEQFF. This rearrangement joins TRBV6-5 to TRBJ2-1; TRBD1 matches 9 bases. Per the germline V gene, CDR1 is MNHEY and CDR2 is SVGAGI. This CDR3 spans 15 amino acids. The J segment lost 5 bases and the V segment lost 6 bases, leaving 8 bases of the junction unmatched.

CDR3 coding DNA: TGTGCCAGCAGCTTAGAGGCAGGACTAGCGGGGGCGCCGAGCCAGTTCTTC. It yields the protein CASSLEAGLAGAPSQFF. J is TRBJ2-1 and V is TRBV11-2, with TRBD2 identical over 13 bases. The V segment lost 0 bases and the J segment 13 bases; nucleotides outside the gene matches: 12. The germline CDR1 and CDR2 sequences are SGHAT and FQNNGV. The length of the CDR3 is 17 residues.

The chain employs TRBV2 and TRBJ1-3, with TRBD1 matching over 10 bases. Trimming at V came to 6 bases and at J to 2 bases, leaving 1 base not matched to a gene. This CDR3 has 14 amino acids. The germline gives CDR1 SNHLY, CDR2 FYNNEI. The CDR3 is CASRDRGTGNTIYF. The CDR3 DNA is TGTGCCAGCAGGGACAGGGGGACTGGAAACACCATATATTTT.

The chain has TRBV14 and TRBJ1-1; D ambiguous. Per the germline V gene, CDR1 is SGHDN and CDR2 is FVKESK. V was shortened by 4 bases and J by 1 base, with 10 bases between the two germline ends. CDR3 length: 14 amino acids. The CDR3 loop reads CASSRRTPNTEAFF. CDR3 nucleotide sequence: TGTGCCAGCAGCCGTAGGACTCCGAACACTGAAGCTTTCTTT.

The rearrangement uses TRBV6-4 and TRBJ2-1, with D maybe TRBD2 (5 bases). V lost 0 bases and J lost 10, with 10 bases in between. The CDR3 spans 13 residues. Germline CDR1 is MRHNA and CDR2 is SNTAGT. CDR3 amino acids: CASSDSIRGEQFF. CDR3 in DNA: TGTGCCAGCAGTGACTCGATACGGGGAGAGCAGTTCTTC.

This chain links TRBV5-1 with TRBJ2-3; TRBD1 might be the D (5 bases). Germline CDR1 is SGHRS and CDR2 is YFSETQ. This CDR3 is 15 amino acids long. V was cut by 3 bases and J by 0 bases, with 11 bases left in between. CDR3 in amino acids: CASSSAGFSTDTQYF. As DNA, the CDR3 is TGCGCCAGCAGCTCCGCAGGGTTCAGCACAGATACGCAGTATTTT.

With regard to this clone: A much larger clone lies one base from this, so it may be a read error. This chain connects TRBV11-2 to TRBJ2-5, with D possibly matching TRBD2 (5 bases). This CDR3 contains 14 residues. V shed 1 base and J shed 0 bases, with 6 bases lying between them. In germline, CDR1 is SGHAT, CDR2 FQNNGV. CDR3 coding DNA: TGTGCCAGCAGCTTAGGCGGGTACCAAGAGACCCAGTACTTC. Encoded protein: CASSLGGYQETQYF.

This chain joins TRBV6-6 and TRBJ2-2, with a tentative D call TRBD1 (6 bases). V lost 7 bases to trimming and J lost 3 bases, with 15 bases between them. The CDR3 spans 15 residues. Germline V gene data show CDR1 as MNHNY and CDR2 as SVGAGI (reference sequence). This chain's CDR3 is CASTHPGVYTGELFF. DNA for the CDR3: TGTGCCAGCACCCACCCAGGGGTCTACACCGGGGAGCTGTTTTTT.

The rearrangement joins TRBV7-2 to TRBJ1-2; D unresolved. The ends were cut back, 5 bases at V and 10 bases at J, with 14 bases in the middle. Germline CDR1 and CDR2: SGHTA and FQGNSA. The CDR3 contains 12 residues. This CDR3 reads CASSPPPLDYTF. Here the CDR3 DNA reads TGTGCCAGCAGCCCCCCCCCATTAGACTACACCTTC.

This chain uses TRBV11-2 with TRBJ2-1; TRBD2 matches 9 bases. The CDR3 length is 17 residues. J was trimmed by 10 bases and V by 4 bases; bases with no gene match: 17. Germline V gives CDR1 SGHAT, CDR2 FQNNGV. CDR3 sequence reads: CASSSTRGGPVDSEQFF. The CDR3 nucleotides are TGTGCCAGCAGCTCCACGCGGGGGGGCCCCGTTGATTCGGAGCAGTTCTTC. Full variable domain (rest looked up from reference TRBV11-2 and TRBJ2-1): EAGVAQSPRYKIIEKRQSVAFWCNPISGHATLYWYQQILGQGPKLLIQFQNNGVVDDSQLPKDRFSAERLKGVDSTLKIQPAKLEDSAVYLCASSSTRGGPVDSEQFFGPGTRLTVL.

The chain is built from TRBV7-7 and TRBJ1-1, with unresolved D. V was clipped by 2 bases and J by 0 bases, with 4 bases between them. This CDR3 has 13 amino acids. CDR1 is SSHAT and CDR2 is FNYEAQ in the germline V gene (reference sequence). CDR3 bases: TGTGCCAGCAGCTTAAGCTTGAACACTGAAGCTTTCTTT. It specifies CASSLSLNTEAFF. Combining the CDR3 with reference TRBV7-7 and TRBJ1-1 gives the whole variable domain GAGVSQSPRYKVTKRGQDVTLRCDPISSHATLYWYQQALGQGPEFLTYFNYEAQPDKSGLPSDRFSAERPEGSISTLTIQRTEQRDSAMYRCASSLSLNTEAFFGQGTRLTVV.

The rearrangement uses TRBV6-5 and TRBJ2-7, with 11 bases aligning to TRBD1. The CDR3 runs 15 residues. CDR1 and CDR2 (germline): MNHEY, SVGAGI. J was trimmed by 3 bases and V by 4 bases; bases with no gene match: 5. The CDR3 protein is CASSSGQGAGYEQYF. CDR3 DNA: TGTGCCAGCAGTTCCGGACAGGGGGCTGGCTACGAGCAGTACTTC.

This chain uses TRBV12-5 with TRBJ2-2, with TRBD2 identical over 9 bases. CDR1 LGHNT and CDR2 FRNRAP come from the germline V gene. J was trimmed by 7 bases and V by 6 bases; bases with no gene match: 15. This CDR3 comprises 17 residues. The CDR3 protein is CASGPVRAGGPHGELFF. The CDR3, as DNA: TGTGCTAGTGGGCCGGTGAGAGCGGGAGGCCCCCACGGGGAGCTGTTTTTT.

The genes are TRBV30 and TRBJ2-1, with D possibly matching TRBD1 (5 bases). The V gene's germline CDR1 is GTSNPN and CDR2 SVGIG (reference sequence). CDR3 length: 14 amino acids. With 0 bases removed from V and 10 bases from J, the gap between germline ends came to 16 bases. The CDR3 DNA reads as TGTGCCTGGAGTGTAGGGGTAGTTAGGGTGGAGCAGTTCTTC. It is translated as CAWSVGVVRVEQFF.